The 19 T cell receptor beta chains reported below all come from one sample, sequenced in a study of blood T cell repertoires in COVID-19. Assay: immunoSEQ multiplex PCR; the TCRdb copy retains only in-frame clones and omits some. The sample lists about 480,000 clones; 89% were seen once. The sample was peripheral blood. The source is a man aged 18-30 years with COVID-19, enrolled during active disease.

In this sample, this clone turned up once. This chain uses TRBV7-9 with TRBJ1-6; D may be TRBD1 (6 bases). Germline loops: CDR1 SEHNR, CDR2 FQNEAQ (reference sequence). The CDR3 has 15 residues. The V end was cut by 5 bases, the J end by 5 bases, with 13 bases between. DNA of the CDR3: TGTGCCAGCAGCGGGTACCAGGGGAATAATTCACCCCTCCACTTT. Protein: CASSGYQGNNSPLHF.

The chain uses TRBV25-1 and TRBJ2-1; TRBD1 aligns across 7 bases. CDR1 MGHDK and CDR2 SYGVNS come from the germline V gene. The CDR3 consists of 13 residues. J was trimmed by 6 bases and V by 10 bases; bases with no gene match: 9. CDR3 nucleotide sequence: TGTGCCACCTCGGGACAGACCGTCAATGAGCAGTTCTTC. Translation gives CATSGQTVNEQFF.

The CDR3 protein is CASSISRGRVEAFF. The CDR3 bases are TGTGCCAGTAGTATCAGCAGGGGGCGCGTTGAAGCTTTCTTT. The rearrangement joins TRBV19 to TRBJ1-1; 8 nucleotides line up with TRBD1. The length of the CDR3 is 14 residues. V shed 3 bases and J 7 bases; nucleotides not matched to a gene: 7. Germline lookup yields CDR1 LNHDA and CDR2 SQIVND (reference sequence).

The chain joins TRBV30 to TRBJ2-7; D may be TRBD1 (6 bases). This CDR3 has 13 residues. The germline CDR1 and CDR2 sequences are GTSNPN and SVGIG (reference sequence). V was trimmed by 2 bases and J by 4 bases, leaving 12 bases between them. CDR3 protein: CAWSQTQGYEQYF. Written as DNA, the CDR3 is TGTGCCTGGAGTCAAACTCAGGGGTACGAGCAGTACTTC.

The rearrangement uses TRBV19 and TRBJ1-1; possible D gene TRBD1, 5 bases. The CDR3 extends over 13 amino acids. Trimming removed 9 bases from V and 3 bases from J, with 14 bases in between. CDR1 LNHDA and CDR2 SQIVND come from the germline V gene (reference sequence). CDR3 loop: CASGDSSYTEAFF. In DNA form, the CDR3 reads TGTGCCAGCGGCGACAGCAGCTACACTGAAGCTTTCTTT.

In this sample, this clone turned up once. The V gene is TRBV19, the J gene TRBJ1-5; D is unclear. Germline V gene data show CDR1 as LNHDA and CDR2 as SQIVND (reference sequence). This CDR3 contains 13 residues. V was cut by 0 bases and J by 4 bases, with 4 bases left in between. The CDR3 spells CASSIERNQPQHF. CDR3 sequence (DNA): TGTGCCAGTAGTATAGAGAGGAATCAGCCCCAGCATTTT.

J is TRBJ2-1 and V is TRBV11-2; weak D call: TRBD1 (6 bases). The CDR3 runs to 14 residues. Looked up from germline, CDR1 is SGHAT and CDR2 is FQNNGV. Trimming shortened V by 5 bases and J by 6 bases, and 14 bases separated the two germline ends. CDR3 nucleotides: TGTGCCAGCAGCCTGACAGGTTTAACCAATGAGCAGTTCTTC. Encoded protein: CASSLTGLTNEQFF.

The CDR3 loop is CASSEAPTGGYGYTF. The DNA of the CDR3 is TGTGCCAGCAGTGAAGCACCGACAGGGGGCTATGGCTACACCTTC. The chain recombines TRBV2 with TRBJ1-2; TRBD1 agrees at 9 bases. V shed 0 bases, J shed 4 bases, and the junction held 3 bases outside the gene matches. In germline, CDR1 is SNHLY, CDR2 FYNNEI. CDR3 size: 15 residues.

As concerns this clone: Germline and junction disagree at one end, which may indicate a read error. The CDR3 is CASSPSRDSPLRF. The CDR3 DNA is TGTGCCAGCAGTCCTTCCCGGGACTCCCCACTACGCTTC. This rearrangement joins TRBV6-4 to TRBJ2-7; D possibly corresponds to TRBD2 (6 bases). The germline CDR1 and CDR2 sequences are MRHNA and SNTAGT. This CDR3 comprises 13 residues.

The chain has TRBV10-3 and TRBJ2-2, with TRBD2 matching 14 bases. The CDR3 is 14 residues long. CDR1 is ENHRY, CDR2 SYGVKD, per germline. J was trimmed by 7 bases and V by 6 bases; bases with no gene match: 1. The CDR3 DNA follows: TGTGCCATCAGGGGACTAGCGGGAGACGGGGAGCTGTTTTTT. This encodes CAIRGLAGDGELFF.

This rearrangement joins TRBV7-6 to TRBJ2-4; TRBD2 matches 7 bases. After removal of 4 bases from V and 6 bases from J, the junction contained 9 bases not matched to a gene. CDR3 length equals 15 residues. CDR1 and CDR2 from the germline V gene are SGHVS and FNYEAQ. CDR3 coding DNA: TGTGCCAGCAGCTCAGCGGGGCTAGTTTTAAACATTCAGTACTTC. Its protein is CASSSAGLVLNIQYF.

This chain uses TRBV30 with TRBJ1-4; D is possibly TRBD1 (5 bases). The germline V gene has CDR1 GTSNPN and CDR2 SVGIG (reference sequence). Trimming stripped 2 bases from V and 8 bases from J, with 18 bases between. This CDR3 contains 15 residues. The CDR3 here is CAWSPAMSAGEKLFF. DNA of the CDR3: TGTGCCTGGAGTCCGGCTATGTCGGCAGGGGAAAAACTGTTTTTT.

As for this clone: The sample carries other DNA sequences with the same CDR3. The chain is built from TRBV27 and TRBJ2-6, with D tentatively TRBD1 (6 bases). Germline CDR1 and CDR2: MNHEY and SMNVEV (reference sequence). The V end was cut by 7 bases, the J end by 2 bases, with 6 bases between. The CDR3 runs 13 residues. Written as DNA, the CDR3 is TGTGCCAGCACAGGGGCTGGGGCCAACGTCCTGACTTTC. Translating it yields CASTGAGANVLTF.

This clone was seen just once. V is TRBV15 and J is TRBJ1-1; D ambiguous. Between the trimmed V and J ends, which lost 9 bases and 2 bases, there was a span of 10 bases. Per the germline V gene, CDR1 is LNHNV and CDR2 is YYDKDF (reference sequence). There are 12 residues in the CDR3. CDR3: CATESFNTEAFF. The CDR3 DNA reads as TGTGCCACGGAGAGCTTTAACACTGAAGCTTTCTTT.

The chain couples TRBV7-8 to TRBJ1-1; tentatively, D is TRBD1 (6 bases). Trimming cost V 0 bases and J 9 bases, with 11 bases left between them. CDR1 and CDR2 (germline): SGHVS, FQNEAQ. This CDR3 comprises 13 residues. The CDR3 region is CASSLAADRQAFF. CDR3 sequence (DNA): TGTGCCAGCAGCTTAGCAGCCGACAGGCAAGCTTTCTTT.

A remark on this clone: A much larger clone differs by one base, so this may be a read error. The chain combines TRBV7-3 with TRBJ2-7, with 9 bases that match TRBD1. V lost 5 bases, J lost 3 bases, and 5 bases stayed unmatched. The CDR3 consists of 14 residues. Germline loops: CDR1 SGHTA, CDR2 FQGTGA. CDR3: CASSPTGGGYEQYF. CDR3 DNA: TGTGCCAGCAGCCCGACAGGGGGAGGCTACGAGCAGTACTTC. Looking up the rest from reference TRBV7-3 and TRBJ2-7 gives the full variable domain: GAGVSQTPSNKVTEKGKYVELRCDPISGHTALYWYRQSLGQGPEFLIYFQGTGAADDSGLPNDRFFAVRPEGSVSTLKIQRTERGDSAVYLCASSPTGGGYEQYFGPGTRLTVT.

The rearrangement uses TRBV24-1 and TRBJ2-5; D possibly corresponds to TRBD2 (7 bases). This CDR3 has 15 residues. Germline CDR1 and CDR2: KGHDR and SFDVKD. Trimming cost V 4 bases and J 7 bases, with 18 bases left between them. Here the CDR3 reads CATSEGGDTTWTQYF. The CDR3 coding sequence is TGTGCCACCAGTGAGGGGGGGGACACCACTTGGACCCAGTACTTC.

The chain uses TRBV5-8 and TRBJ2-1, with D possibly matching TRBD1 (6 bases). The V end was cut by 5 bases, the J end by 10 bases, with 16 bases between. The CDR3 has 13 residues. Per germline, CDR1 SGHTS and CDR2 YDEGEE. The CDR3, as DNA: TGTGCCAGCAGACCCACAGGGAACGGCGAGCAGTTCTTC. This sequence encodes CASRPTGNGEQFF.

The chain joins TRBV6-5 to TRBJ1-1; possibly TRBD1 for D (6 bases). Germline assignment: CDR1 MNHEY and CDR2 SVGAGI. This CDR3 spans 13 amino acids. Trimming removed 4 bases at V and 3 bases at J, with 9 bases between. The CDR3 DNA follows: TGTGCCAGCAGTTCCTACAGGGACACTGAAGCTTTCTTT. This gives the protein CASSSYRDTEAFF.